This T cell receptor (beta chain) comes out of a study of T cells in Graves' hyperthyroidism and ophthalmopathy. Study-wide points: From stable hyperthyroidism, ophthalmopathy was separated by a 13 V-J model.

The CDR3 totals 17 residues. Trimming cost V 6 bases and J 0 bases; bases outside gene matches: 9. Germline CDR1 is MNHEY and CDR2 is SVGEGT. The cohort's ophthalmopathy patients, a group with duration under 3 months, had a Clinical Activity Score of at least 3 and a NOSPECS grade of at least 4. The PBMCs were sourced from fresh peripheral blood (around 10 ml). TCR beta CDR3 region amplification was performed from RNA transcripts. First-round RT-PCR with HTBI primers amplified the TCR CDR3 region. TCRdb re-analysed the multiplex PCR reads in MiXCR, keeping a single row per CDR3 protein. The sample lists 600,000 or so distinct CDR3 sequences; approximately 14% were seen once. This clonotype was counted many times. Its antigen is unidentified.

This TCR came from a woman aged 45-59 years with Graves' ophthalmopathy. Sequencing was done on a sample of blood. V is TRBV6-2 or TRBV6-3 and J is TRBJ1-5; 9 bases line up with TRBD1. The CDR3 DNA is TGTGCCAGCAGCTCCGGGACAGGGTCGTATAGCAATCAGCCCCAGCATTTT. It is translated as CASSSGTGSYSNQPQHF.